One and the same sample provided the 4 T cell receptor beta chains below, sequenced in a study of T cell responses to AZD1222 COVID-19 vaccine. Only in-frame clones appear in the TCRdb table, and some are missing; sequencing was by immunoSEQ multiplex PCR. The table records some 96,000 clones, about 89% of them present only once. This material consisted of peripheral blood, taken on day 0 of AZD1222 vaccination. All receptors come from an adult in good health.

V is TRBV3-1 (or the pseudogene TRBV3-2) and J is TRBJ2-7, with D perhaps given as TRBD1 or TRBD2 (5 bases each). Trimming pared 1 base from V and 6 bases from J, leaving 10 bases between. The CDR3 consists of 13 residues. CDR1 and CDR2 (germline): LGHDT, YNNKEL (reference sequence). The CDR3 nucleotides read TGTGCCAGCAGCCAAGTTCCAGGGACCGAGCAGTACTTC. Translated: CASSQVPGTEQYF.

This sequence joins TRBV5-8 and TRBJ1-5; maybe TRBD1 (5 bases). The ends were cut back, 4 bases at V and 7 bases at J, with 12 bases in the middle. CDR1 and CDR2 (germline): SGHTS, YDEGEE. The CDR3 is 13 amino acids. The CDR3 DNA reads TGTGCCAGCAGCCCGGCAGGGAGACAGCCCCAGCATTTT. Translating gives CASSPAGRQPQHF.

A single count supports this clone. The genes are TRBV29-1 and TRBJ1-2, with 11 bases aligning to TRBD1. The CDR3 totals 15 residues. The trim removed 1 base at V and 8 bases at J, leaving 9 bases unmatched. Germline CDR1 and CDR2: SQVTM and ANQGSEA. The CDR3 is CSVEVPGTGGSGYTF. Written as DNA, the CDR3 is TGCAGCGTTGAAGTTCCCGGGACAGGGGGGAGCGGCTACACCTTC.

V and J are TRBV2 and TRBJ2-7; perhaps TRBD2 as D (5 bases). Trimming took 8 bases from V and 0 from J, leaving 11 bases between them. CDR1 and CDR2 from the germline V gene are SNHLY and FYNNEI. The CDR3 runs 13 residues. The CDR3 region is CASDGNGSYEQYF. DNA of the CDR3: TGTGCCAGCGACGGGAACGGCTCCTACGAGCAGTACTTC.